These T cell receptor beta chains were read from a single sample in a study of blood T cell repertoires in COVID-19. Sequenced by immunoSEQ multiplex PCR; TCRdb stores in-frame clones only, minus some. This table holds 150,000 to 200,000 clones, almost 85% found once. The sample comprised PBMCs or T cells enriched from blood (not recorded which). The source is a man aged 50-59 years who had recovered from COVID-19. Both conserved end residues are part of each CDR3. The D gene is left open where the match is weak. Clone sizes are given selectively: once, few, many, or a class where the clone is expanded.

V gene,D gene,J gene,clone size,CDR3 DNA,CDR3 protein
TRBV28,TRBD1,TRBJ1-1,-,TGTGCCAGCAGTTCGACAGGGCTGGGGACTGAAGCTTTCTTT,CASSSTGLGTEAFF
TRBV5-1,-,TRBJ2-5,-,TGCGCCAGCAGCATGACAGGGAGCGGGGAGACCCAGTACTTC,CASSMTGSGETQYF
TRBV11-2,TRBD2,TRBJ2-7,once,TGTGCCAGCAGCTTAGATCTCGGGGGGTCCCCCTACGAGCAGTACTTC,CASSLDLGGSPYEQYF
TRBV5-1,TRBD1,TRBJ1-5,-,TGCGCCAGCAGCTTAGTACCGGGACAGGGTCTGGATCAGCCCCAGCATTTT,CASSLVPGQGLDQPQHF
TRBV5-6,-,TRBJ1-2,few,TGTGCCAGCAGCTTAGGACAGCACTATGGCTACACCTTC,CASSLGQHYGYTF
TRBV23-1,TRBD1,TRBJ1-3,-,TGCGCCAGCAGTCAACCTATGAACCCGGGACAGGATAAGTATATCTCTGGAAACACCATATATTTT,CASSQPMNPGQDKYISGNTIYF
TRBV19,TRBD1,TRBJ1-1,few,TGTGCCAGTAGTATCTCGACAGGGTCGGGCACTGAAGCTTTCTTT,CASSISTGSGTEAFF
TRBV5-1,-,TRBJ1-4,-,TGCGCCAGCAGCACTCCGGGGGGTGTGACTGAAAAACTGTTTTTT,CASSTPGGVTEKLFF
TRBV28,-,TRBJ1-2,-,TGTGCCAGCAGGCCGACTACACCTCGCGGCTACACCTTC,CASRPTTPRGYTF
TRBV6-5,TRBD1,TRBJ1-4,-,TGTGCCAGCAGACCGGGACAGGTTAATGAAAAACTGTTTTTT,CASRPGQVNEKLFF
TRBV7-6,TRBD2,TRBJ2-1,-,TGTGCCAGCAGCTCCCCCAAGCGGGGGGGCATCCATGAGCAGTTCTTC,CASSSPKRGGIHEQFF
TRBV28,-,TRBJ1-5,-,TGTGCCAGCAGCCGCCTAACAGGGTGGGAGCCCCAGCATTTT,CASSRLTGWEPQHF
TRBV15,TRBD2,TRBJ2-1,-,TGTGCCACCAGCAGAGATCTGGGACTAGCGGAAACAGACTCCTACAATGAGCAGTTCTTC,CATSRDLGLAETDSYNEQFF
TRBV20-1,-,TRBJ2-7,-,TGCAGTGCTAGAGTAGGGGTCGAGCAGTACTTC,CSARVGVEQYF
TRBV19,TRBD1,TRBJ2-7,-,TGTGCCAGTAGTACCGGACAGGGGGCCTTCGAGCAGTACTTC,CASSTGQGAFEQYF
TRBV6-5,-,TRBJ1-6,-,TGTGCCAGCAGTTACGCCAGGGATAATTCACCCCTCCACTTT,CASSYARDNSPLHF
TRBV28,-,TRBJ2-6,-,TGTGCCGCTGGCCCCCCCTCTGGGGCCAACGTCCTGACTTTC,CAAGPPSGANVLTF
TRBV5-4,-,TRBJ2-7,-,TGTGCCAGCAGCCATGAGACTCAAAGCTCCTACGAGCAGTACTTC,CASSHETQSSYEQYF
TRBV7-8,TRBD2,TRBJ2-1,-,TGTGCCAGCAGCGTGAAGCGGGGGACTCCCTACAATGAGCAGTTCTTC,CASSVKRGTPYNEQFF
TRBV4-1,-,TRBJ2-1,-,TGCGCCAGCAGCCAAGCGGCCACGGGACAGTTCTTC,CASSQAATGQFF
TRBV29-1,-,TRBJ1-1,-,TGCAGCTGTGTCGCGGGAAGGGGTGAAGCTTTCTTT,CSCVAGRGEAFF
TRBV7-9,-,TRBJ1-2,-,TGTGCCAGCAGCTTTAACAGGGAAGACTACACCTTC,CASSFNREDYTF
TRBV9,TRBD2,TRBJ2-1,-,TGTGCCAGCAGCGTAGACCCGGGAGGGGGCTACAATGAGCAGTTCTTC,CASSVDPGGGYNEQFF
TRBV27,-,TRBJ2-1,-,TGTGCCAGCAGTCTGCAGGAACAACATGAGCAGTTCTTC,CASSLQEQHEQFF
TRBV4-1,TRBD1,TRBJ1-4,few,TGCGCCAGCAGCCACCACAGGGGAAGGTCAACTAATGAAAAACTGTTTTTT,CASSHHRGRSTNEKLFF
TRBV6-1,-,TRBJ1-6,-,TGTGCCAGCAGTGAACAGGGGACCTATAATTCACCCCTCCACTTT,CASSEQGTYNSPLHF
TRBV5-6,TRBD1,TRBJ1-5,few,TGTGCCAGCAGCCCCTCCGGGACAGCTTATAGCAATCAGCCCCAGCATTTT,CASSPSGTAYSNQPQHF
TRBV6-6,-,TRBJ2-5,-,TGTGCCAGCAGTTACGGGGGGAGAGAGACCCAGTACTTC,CASSYGGRETQYF
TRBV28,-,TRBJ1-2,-,TGTGCCAGCGCCTCCGAGCAGGGAGGTCGCTATAATGGCTACACCTTC,CASASEQGGRYNGYTF